The sequence of this T cell receptor (beta chain) was determined in a study of blood T cell repertoires in COVID-19. Across the whole study: The United States, Italy and Spain provided the acute and convalescent COVID-19 samples. T cells, B-cell-depleted T cells, or PBMCs supplied cDNA or gDNA.

Losses at the gene ends were 4 bases for V and 2 bases for J; bases not matched to a gene: 5. Germline CDR1 is SGHRS and CDR2 is YFSETQ. This CDR3 is 15 amino acids long. Repertoires were generated with immunoSEQ multiplex PCR, while TCRdb's copy carries only in-frame clones and drops some. The sample yields a few hundred thousand clones, around 87% seen once. The chain recombines TRBV5-1 with TRBJ2-2; 7 bases are shared with TRBD1. Sequencing was carried out using peripheral blood. The clonotype was recovered from a woman aged 45-60 years who had recovered from COVID-19. In nucleotides, the CDR3 is TGCGCCAGCAGCCGGGGACAGAGAAACACCGGGGAGCTGTTTTTT. This translates into CASSRGQRNTGELFF.